This is a list of T cell receptor beta chains from one sample in a study of shared clonotypes between healthy human individuals. The method was immunoSEQ multiplex PCR; TCRdb's version includes in-frame clones alone and lacks a portion of them. The sample comprises over a million clones, 60% to 80% of which are singletons, and approximately 1.5% rests with the top ten. Input material: memory CD4+ T cells sorted from blood. Receptors originate from a man aged 18 to 29 in good health. Each CDR3 is given with its conserved first and last residue. D genes are given only for firm matches. Clone size, where shown, is once, few, many, or a class for clones that have expanded.

TRBV5-5	-	13	-	TRBJ1-2	TGTGCCAGCAGCTTCGGGCCCCGGGATGGCTACACCTTC	CASSFGPRDGYTF
TRBV5-6	many	16	TRBD2	TRBJ2-3	TGTGCCAGCAGCCTAAGAGGGACTAGCGGGAGAGATACGCAGTATTTT	CASSLRGTSGRDTQYF
TRBV7-9	-	14	-	TRBJ1-4	TGTGCCAGCAGCTTTAGGGGTTTGGATGAAAAACTGTTTTTT	CASSFRGLDEKLFF
TRBV15	-	16	TRBD2	TRBJ2-3	TGTGCCACCAGCAGATCTAGCGGGAGCGGGGCAGATACGCAGTATTTT	CATSRSSGSGADTQYF
TRBV7-9	few	17	-	TRBJ2-1	TGTGCCAGCAGCTCCCCCTCGTCACCTTCCCAATACAATGAGCAGTTCTTC	CASSSPSSPSQYNEQFF
TRBV28	few	14	-	TRBJ1-1	TGTGCCAGCCACTCCCCAGGGATGAACACTGAAGCTTTCTTT	CASHSPGMNTEAFF
TRBV28	-	15	-	TRBJ1-6	TGTGCCAGCAGTCACGCCCGTAGGGAGAGTTCACCCCTCCACTTT	CASSHARRESSPLHF
TRBV2	few	11	-	TRBJ1-1	TGTGCCAGCAGTACCGGGACAGAAGCTTTCTTT	CASSTGTEAFF
TRBV28	few	14	-	TRBJ1-5	TGTGCCAGCAGTTGGGGACGGCGCAATCAGCCCCAGCATTTT	CASSWGRRNQPQHF
TRBV9	-	14	-	TRBJ2-3	TGTGCCAGCAGCCTAAGTGTCTACACAGATACGCAGTATTTT	CASSLSVYTDTQYF
TRBV4-1	few	12	-	TRBJ2-5	TGCGCCAGCAGCCAGTTTGAGGAGACCCAGTACTTC	CASSQFEETQYF
TRBV4-2	once	16	-	TRBJ1-5	TGTGCCAGCAGCCAATCATTCTCTCAGTTAAATCAGCCCCAGCATTTT	CASSQSFSQLNQPQHF
TRBV28	-	17	-	TRBJ1-5	TGTGCCAGCAGTCTTCTGGGGGGGGCGAAGGGCAATCAGCCCCAGCATTTT	CASSLLGGAKGNQPQHF
TRBV7-2	-	15	TRBD2	TRBJ2-7	TGTGCCAGCAGCTTATTTGCGGGAGAGACCTACGAGCAGTACTTC	CASSLFAGETYEQYF
TRBV30	-	13	-	TRBJ2-2	TGTGCCTGGAGTGGAACAGTCACCGGGGAGCTGTTTTTT	CAWSGTVTGELFF
TRBV5-6	few	15	-	TRBJ2-5	TGTGCCAGCAGCCCGGTTGTACAGCTACAAGAGACCCAGTACTTC	CASSPVVQLQETQYF
TRBV19	few	11	-	TRBJ2-2	TGTGCCAGTAGTAATACCGGGGAGCTGTTTTTT	CASSNTGELFF
TRBV4-1	-	15	TRBD1	TRBJ1-2	TGCGCCAGCAGCCAGGGACAGGGTAAAAACTATGGCTACACCTTC	CASSQGQGKNYGYTF
TRBV7-2	-	15	-	TRBJ1-2	TGTGCCAGCAGCTTAGCGGAGGGGCTCCTCTATGGCTACACCTTC	CASSLAEGLLYGYTF
TRBV6-1	-	15	TRBD1	TRBJ1-5	TGTGCCAGCAGTGAAATGGGGACAGGGCATCAGCCCCAGCATTTT	CASSEMGTGHQPQHF
TRBV27	-	18	-	TRBJ2-1	TGTGCCAGCAGTTTAGAATGGTCCGCCCGGGCCGGCTACAATGAGCAGTTCTTC	CASSLEWSARAGYNEQFF
TRBV5-4	-	14	TRBD1	TRBJ1-2	TGTGCCAGCAGCTTGAGTAGACAGGGACACGGCTACACCTTC	CASSLSRQGHGYTF
TRBV10-2	-	13	-	TRBJ1-6	TGCGCCAGCAGTGAGGTGTCACCCGAACCCCTCCACTTT	CASSEVSPEPLHF
TRBV2	few	12	-	TRBJ1-6	TGTGCCAGCAGTGATCGAGCTTCACCCCTCCACTTT	CASSDRASPLHF
TRBV9	-	16	-	TRBJ1-3	TGTGCCAGCAGCTCGAGAGCAGGACTCTCTGGAAACACCATATATTTT	CASSSRAGLSGNTIYF
TRBV5-4	-	15	-	TRBJ2-1	TGTGCCAGCAGCTTGGCTCAGGGGATAGGAAATGAGCAGTTCTTC	CASSLAQGIGNEQFF
TRBV5-5	once	15	-	TRBJ1-6	TGTGCCAGCAGTTTGTCCACAGGGCCTCGTTCACCCCTCCACTTT	CASSLSTGPRSPLHF
TRBV27	-	16	TRBD1	TRBJ2-1	TGTGCCAGCAGTTTCGACGAAGGGGGCGTAGTAGGTGAGCAGTTCTTC	CASSFDEGGVVGEQFF
TRBV21-1	-	13	-	TRBJ2-3	TGTGCCAGCAGCAAACTAGGGGTAAATACGCAGTATTTT	CASSKLGVNTQYF
TRBV15	-	13	-	TRBJ1-6	TGTGCCATATCTCCCGGGTCTCATTCACCCCTCCACTTT	CAISPGSHSPLHF
TRBV18	-	17	TRBD2	TRBJ2-3	TGTGCCAGCTCACCACTCCTAGCGGGAGGGCCAGGGGATACGCAGTATTTT	CASSPLLAGGPGDTQYF
TRBV11-2	-	13	-	TRBJ1-2	TGTGCCAGCAGCAGTTCTGGGGTCTATGGCTACACCTTC	CASSSSGVYGYTF
TRBV5-1	-	14	-	TRBJ1-2	TGCGCCAGCAGCTCGGGGTTAGGGGACCATGGCTACACCTTC	CASSSGLGDHGYTF
TRBV4-3	-	16	TRBD2	TRBJ2-3	TGCGCCAGCAGCCAGACTAGCGGGAGAAGGGGAGATACGCAGTATTTT	CASSQTSGRRGDTQYF
TRBV5-1	-	15	-	TRBJ2-3	TGCGCCAGCAGCTTGGTGACAGCTAGCACAGATACGCAGTATTTT	CASSLVTASTDTQYF
TRBV5-1	-	12	-	TRBJ2-5	TGCGCCAGCAGCTTGGCGGGTGAGACCCAGTACTTC	CASSLAGETQYF
TRBV6-5	-	12	-	TRBJ2-7	TGTGCCAGCAGTTACACGGGGGCCGAGCAGTACTTC	CASSYTGAEQYF
TRBV5-8	few	11	-	TRBJ2-3	TGTGCCAGCAGCTTGGGGGATACGCAGTATTTT	CASSLGDTQYF
TRBV12-5	-	13	-	TRBJ2-7	TGTGCTAGTGGGAGAGAAGAGGGCTACGAGCAGTACTTC	CASGREEGYEQYF
TRBV28	-	12	TRBD1	TRBJ1-4	TGTGCCAGCAAGACCGGACTCGACAGGGTGCTTTTT	CASKTGLDRVLF
TRBV9	-	15	-	TRBJ2-2	TGTGCCAGCAGCGTAGACCAGAGGGCAACCGGGGAGCTGTTTTTT	CASSVDQRATGELFF
TRBV9	-	15	-	TRBJ2-1	TGTGCCAGCAGCGGGGGGACGAGCTCCTACAATGAGCAGTTCTTC	CASSGGTSSYNEQFF
TRBV30	once	13	TRBD2	TRBJ2-1	TGTGCCTGGAGGACTAGCGGGTTTAATGAGCAGTTCTTC	CAWRTSGFNEQFF
TRBV6-5	-	15	TRBD2	TRBJ2-7	TGTGCCAGCAGGGGCAGCGGGGGGCCATCCTACGAGCAGTACTTC	CASRGSGGPSYEQYF
TRBV19	few	15	-	TRBJ1-5	TGTGCCAGTAGTATCGGGGGCACAAGCAATCAGCCCCAGCATTTT	CASSIGGTSNQPQHF
TRBV28	-	15	TRBD1	TRBJ2-7	TGTGCCAGCAGTTTATCACAGGGGTTTGCCTACGAGCAGTACTTC	CASSLSQGFAYEQYF
TRBV1	-	17	-	TRBJ2-3	TGCACCAGCAGCCAAGATCTCGGACAGAGGGTGGCCAGATACGCAGTATTT	CTSSQDLGQRVARYAVF
TRBV2	once	15	-	TRBJ2-3	TGTGCCAGCAGCTACGGACCAGCTCGGGCAGATACGCAGTATTTT	CASSYGPARADTQYF
TRBV7-2	-	15	TRBD2	TRBJ2-3	TGTGCCAGCAGCTTAGGACTAGCGGGGGGAGATACGCAGTATTTT	CASSLGLAGGDTQYF
TRBV9	-	12	TRBD1	TRBJ1-2	TGTGCCAGCAGCGAGACAGGGAATGGCTACACCTTC	CASSETGNGYTF
TRBV4-1	-	15	-	TRBJ2-2	TGCGCCAGCAGCCAAGTCCCGCGGGGCACCGGGGAGCTGTTTTTT	CASSQVPRGTGELFF
TRBV5-4	-	16	TRBD2	TRBJ2-1	TGTGCCAGCAGCCAGCCTCCGGGACTAGGGGGCAATGAGCAGTTCTTC	CASSQPPGLGGNEQFF
TRBV11-2	-	16	-	TRBJ2-3	TGTGCCAGCAGCTTAGGGTACTCAGGGAGCACAGATACGCAGTATTTT	CASSLGYSGSTDTQYF
TRBV5-1	-	15	TRBD2	TRBJ2-7	TGCGCCACGCGTCCGTCGACTAGCGGCGGATACGAGCAGTACTTC	CATRPSTSGGYEQYF